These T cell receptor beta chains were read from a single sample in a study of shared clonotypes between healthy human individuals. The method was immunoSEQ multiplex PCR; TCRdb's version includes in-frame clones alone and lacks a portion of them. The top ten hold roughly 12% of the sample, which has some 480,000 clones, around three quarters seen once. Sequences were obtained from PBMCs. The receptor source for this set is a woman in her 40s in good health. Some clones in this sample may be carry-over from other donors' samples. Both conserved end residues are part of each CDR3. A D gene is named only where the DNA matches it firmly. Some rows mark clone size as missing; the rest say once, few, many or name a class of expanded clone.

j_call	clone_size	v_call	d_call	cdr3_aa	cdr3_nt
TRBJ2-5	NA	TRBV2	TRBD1	CASTRDRGQETQYF	TGTGCCAGCACCCGGGACAGGGGACAAGAGACCCAGTACTTC
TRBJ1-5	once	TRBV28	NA	CASSSLRTASNQPQHF	TGTGCCAGCAGTTCCCTCCGGACAGCTAGCAATCAGCCCCAGCATTTT
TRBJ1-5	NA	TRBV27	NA	CASSTSREQGRQPQHF	TGTGCCAGCTCCACTTCTCGGGAACAGGGAAGACAGCCCCAGCATTTT
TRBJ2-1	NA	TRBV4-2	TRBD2	CASSQDVPGLEYEQFF	TGTGCCAGCAGCCAAGATGTACCGGGACTAGAGTATGAGCAGTTCTTC
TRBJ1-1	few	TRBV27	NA	CASHLSGVSTEAFF	TGTGCCAGTCACTTATCCGGGGTTAGCACTGAAGCTTTCTTT
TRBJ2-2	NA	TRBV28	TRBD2	CASKRESATGELFF	TGTGCCAGTAAGCGGGAGAGCGCCACCGGGGAGCTGTTTTTT
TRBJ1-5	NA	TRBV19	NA	CASSIAGVQPQHF	TGTGCCAGTAGTATAGCAGGGGTTCAGCCCCAGCATTTT
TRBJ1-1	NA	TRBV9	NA	CASSVGPSTNTEAFF	TGTGCCAGCAGCGTAGGCCCCAGTACCAACACTGAAGCTTTCTTT
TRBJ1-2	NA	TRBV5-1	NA	CASSLVAGADYGYTF	TGCGCCAGCAGCTTGGTGGCAGGGGCGGACTATGGCTACACCTTC
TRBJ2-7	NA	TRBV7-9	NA	CASSLAHSSDSSYEQYF	TGTGCCAGCAGCTTAGCGCACTCTAGCGACAGCTCCTACGAGCAGTACTTC
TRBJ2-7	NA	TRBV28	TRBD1	CASSSRQGGAYEQYF	TGTGCCAGCAGTTCCCGACAGGGGGGAGCCTACGAGCAGTACTTC
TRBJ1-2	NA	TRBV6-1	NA	CASRDPAYGYTF	TGTGCCAGCAGGGACCCGGCTTATGGCTACACCTTC
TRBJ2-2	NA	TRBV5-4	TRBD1	CASSLARGSGELFF	TGTGCCAGCAGCTTGGCCAGGGGGTCCGGGGAGCTGTTTTTT
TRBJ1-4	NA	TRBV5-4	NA	CASSLRGGNEKLFF	TGTGCCAGCAGCTTGAGGGGTGGGAATGAAAAACTGTTTTTT
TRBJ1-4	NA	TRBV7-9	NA	CASSRGDGTNEKLFF	TGTGCCAGCAGCAGGGGGGATGGGACTAATGAAAAACTGTTTTTT
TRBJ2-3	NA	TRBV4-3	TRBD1	CASSQDLGTGRTDTQYF	TGCGCCAGCAGCCAAGATCTGGGGACAGGGAGGACAGATACGCAGTATTTT
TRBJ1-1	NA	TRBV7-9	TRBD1	CASSVSAQGATEAFF	TGTGCCAGCAGCGTAAGCGCGCAGGGGGCTACTGAAGCTTTCTTT
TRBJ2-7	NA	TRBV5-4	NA	CASSLDRDSYEQYF	TGTGCCAGCAGCTTGGACAGGGACTCCTACGAGCAGTACTTC
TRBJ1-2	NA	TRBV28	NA	CASSSPGAWDGYTF	TGTGCCAGCAGTTCCCCGGGGGCTTGGGATGGCTACACCTTC
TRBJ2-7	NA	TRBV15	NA	CATSRGGVSYEQYF	TGTGCCACCAGCAGAGGTGGGGTCTCCTACGAGCAGTACTTC
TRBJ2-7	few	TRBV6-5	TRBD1	CASSYSVGTGEWEQYF	TGTGCCAGCAGTTACTCAGTTGGGACAGGGGAATGGGAGCAGTACTTC
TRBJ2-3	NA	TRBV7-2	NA	CASSLGGYGRPSDTQYF	TGTGCCAGCAGCTTAGGAGGGTACGGGAGACCCTCAGATACGCAGTATTTT
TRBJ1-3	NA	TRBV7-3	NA	CASSLRRGNTIYF	TGTGCCAGCAGCTTAAGACGGGGGAACACCATATATTTT
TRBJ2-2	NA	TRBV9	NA	CASNAGLSNTGELFF	TGTGCCAGCAACGCAGGACTTTCGAACACCGGGGAGCTGTTTTTT
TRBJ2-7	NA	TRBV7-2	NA	CASSRENEQYF	TGTGCCAGCAGCCGAGAGAACGAGCAGTACTTC
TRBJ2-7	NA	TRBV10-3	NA	CAISMSGDHEQYF	TGTGCCATCAGTATGTCGGGTGACCACGAGCAGTACTTC
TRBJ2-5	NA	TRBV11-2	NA	CASILGVAESETQYF	TGTGCCAGCATACTTGGAGTAGCGGAATCGGAGACCCAGTACTTC
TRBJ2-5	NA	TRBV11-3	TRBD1	CASSLGTGMQETQYF	TGTGCCAGCAGCTTAGGGACAGGCATGCAAGAGACCCAGTACTTC
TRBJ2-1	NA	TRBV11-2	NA	CASSVRGAQDNEQFF	TGTGCCAGCAGCGTTCGGGGGGCGCAAGACAATGAGCAGTTCTTC
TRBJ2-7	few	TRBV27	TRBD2	CASRGRLAGRYEQYF	TGTGCCAGCAGGGGACGACTAGCGGGACGGTACGAGCAGTACTTC
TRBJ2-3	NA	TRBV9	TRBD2	CASSPTSGTDTQYF	TGTGCCAGCAGTCCTACTAGCGGGACAGATACGCAGTATTTT
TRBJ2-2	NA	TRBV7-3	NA	CASSALLTGELFF	TGTGCCAGCAGTGCCCTTCTCACCGGGGAGCTGTTTTTT
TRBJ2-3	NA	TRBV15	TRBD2	CATSAGTSGSTDTQYF	TGTGCCACCAGCGCCGGGACTAGCGGGAGCACAGATACGCAGTATTTT
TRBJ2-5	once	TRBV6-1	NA	CATPGEGAQETQYF	TGTGCCACCCCGGGGGAGGGGGCCCAAGAGACCCAGTACTTC
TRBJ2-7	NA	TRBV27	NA	CASTKTGGRPYEQYF	TGTGCCAGCACTAAGACCGGGGGACGACCTTACGAGCAGTACTTC
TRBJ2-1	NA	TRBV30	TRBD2	CAWSVRAGGPWYNEQFF	TGTGCCTGGAGTGTCCGAGCGGGAGGGCCCTGGTACAATGAGCAGTTCTTC
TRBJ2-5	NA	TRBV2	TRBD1	CATRQGSPQETQYF	TGTGCCACAAGACAGGGATCCCCCCAAGAGACCCAGTACTTC
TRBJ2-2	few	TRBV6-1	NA	CASTRVFAGELFF	TGTGCCAGCACAAGAGTCTTCGCCGGGGAGCTGTTTTTT
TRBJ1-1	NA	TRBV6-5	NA	CASSYSRRGNTEAFF	TGTGCCAGCAGTTACTCTAGACGGGGGAACACTGAAGCTTTCTTT
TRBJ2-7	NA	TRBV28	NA	CASSSWTRNFYEQYF	TGTGCCAGCAGTTCCTGGACGAGAAATTTCTACGAGCAGTACTTC
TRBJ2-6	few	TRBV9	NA	CASSPVGPSSGANVLTF	TGTGCCAGCAGCCCGGTCGGTCCGAGCTCTGGGGCCAACGTCCTGACTTTC
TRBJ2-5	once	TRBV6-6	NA	CASSPKLGPRTQYF	TGTGCCAGCAGCCCAAAACTGGGACCGCGGACCCAGTACTTC